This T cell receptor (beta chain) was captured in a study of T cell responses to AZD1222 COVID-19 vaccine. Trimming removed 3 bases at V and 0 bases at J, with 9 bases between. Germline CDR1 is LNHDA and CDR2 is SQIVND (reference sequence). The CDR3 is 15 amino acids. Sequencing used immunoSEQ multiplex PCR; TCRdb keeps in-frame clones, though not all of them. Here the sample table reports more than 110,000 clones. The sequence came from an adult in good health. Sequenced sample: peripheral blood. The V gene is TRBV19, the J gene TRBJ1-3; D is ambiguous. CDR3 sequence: CASSILGTSGNTIYF. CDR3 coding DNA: TGTGCCAGTAGTATCCTCGGCACCTCTGGAAACACCATATATTTT.